The clone carrying this T cell receptor (beta chain) appeared many times. The sample belongs to a study of T cells in Graves' hyperthyroidism and ophthalmopathy. The V gene's germline CDR1 is MNHEY and CDR2 SVGAGI. V gave up 2 bases and J gave up 6 bases, with 16 bases separating them. This CDR3 contains 16 residues. RNA transcripts yielded amplified TCR beta CDR3 regions. The HTBI primer set drove a first-round RT-PCR of the TCR CDR3. In TCRdb, the multiplex PCR reads were re-called with MiXCR into one record per CDR3 protein. Of 650,000 to 750,000 distinct CDR3 sequences listed, 12% to 15% are singletons.

The sample consisted of blood. The TCR comes from a woman aged 18-29 years with Graves' hyperthyroidism. The genes are TRBV6-5 and TRBJ1-4, with D uncertain. The CDR3 nucleotides are TGTGCCAGCAGTTACGGGGTGGGAATTCTGGATGAAAAACTGTTTTTT. Encoded protein: CASSYGVGILDEKLFF.